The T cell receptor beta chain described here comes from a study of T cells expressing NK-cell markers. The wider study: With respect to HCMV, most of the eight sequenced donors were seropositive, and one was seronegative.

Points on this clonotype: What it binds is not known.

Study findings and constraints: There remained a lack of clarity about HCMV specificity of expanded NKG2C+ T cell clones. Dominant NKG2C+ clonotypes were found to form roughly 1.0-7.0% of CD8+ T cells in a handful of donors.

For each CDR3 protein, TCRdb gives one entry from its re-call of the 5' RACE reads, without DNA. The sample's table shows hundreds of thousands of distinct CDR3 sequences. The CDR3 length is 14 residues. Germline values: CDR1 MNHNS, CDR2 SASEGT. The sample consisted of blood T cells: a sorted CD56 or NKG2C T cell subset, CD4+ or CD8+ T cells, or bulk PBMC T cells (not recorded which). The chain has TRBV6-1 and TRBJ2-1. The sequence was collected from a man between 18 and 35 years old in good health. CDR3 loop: CASSEGFSYNEQFF.